This T cell receptor beta chain derives from a study of cytomegalovirus exposure and HLA in healthy donors. This CDR3 comprises 16 residues. V dropped 5 bases and J dropped 0; count of bases not matched to a gene: 5. Germline CDR1 is MDHEN and CDR2 is SYDVKM. With 60 Vbeta and 13 Jbeta primers, the PCR was carried out. The protocol was immunoSEQ multiplex PCR, while the TCRdb copy is restricted to in-frame clones and leaves out a portion. Seen here are some 170,000 clones, approximately 79% observed once, and the top ten hold roughly 2%. As regards this clone: The antigen is unknown.

Study findings and constraints: TCR beta sequences reportedly predicted most subjects' HLA-A and HLA-B alleles accurately. The classifier reportedly diagnosed cytomegalovirus status with high sensitivity and specificity. In a later analysis, across HLA loci, associated TCR counts were highest for DRB1, lowest for HLA-C. Later analysis identified a missense DCLRE1C variant that was linked to TCR beta V- and J-gene trimming.

The TCR comes from a man between 35 and 55 years old in good health and CMV-seronegative. The sample taken for sequencing was PBMCs. The V gene is TRBV28, the J gene TRBJ1-1, with TRBD1 matching over 11 bases. The CDR3 spells CASSPGQGALNTEAFF. The CDR3 DNA reads as TGTGCCAGCAGTCCCGGACAGGGGGCCCTGAACACTGAAGCTTTCTTT.